These 10 T cell receptor beta chains originate from one sample sequenced in a study of cytomegalovirus exposure and HLA in healthy donors. The PCR was carried out with 60 Vbeta primers and 13 Jbeta primers. Assay: immunoSEQ multiplex PCR; the TCRdb copy retains only in-frame clones and omits some. The sample has 150,000 to 200,000 clones, around 80% seen once. Material: PBMCs. Receptors originate from a woman aged 25 to 39 in good health and CMV-seropositive.

This rearrangement joins TRBV6-5 to TRBJ2-2; 7 bases agree with TRBD2. The CDR3 runs 15 residues. The trim removed 6 bases at V and 7 bases at J, leaving 11 bases unmatched. Germline CDR1 and CDR2: MNHEY and SVGAGI. The CDR3 spells CASRSGTRVIGELFF. The CDR3 nucleotides are TGTGCCAGCAGGAGCGGGACCAGGGTCATCGGGGAGCTGTTTTTT.

J is TRBJ1-1 and V is TRBV19; D perhaps matches TRBD1 (5 bases). The CDR3 runs 12 residues. In germline, CDR1 is LNHDA, CDR2 SQIVND (reference sequence). V dropped 5 bases and J dropped 4 bases, with 8 bases sitting between them. CDR3 coding DNA: TGTGCCAGTAGTTGGAGGGGCACTGAAGCTTTCTTT. This translates into CASSWRGTEAFF.

The chain links TRBV7-2 to TRBJ1-2, with 7 positions matching TRBD1. The J segment lost 1 base and the V segment lost 4 bases, leaving 6 bases of the junction unmatched. The germline V gene has CDR1 SGHTA and CDR2 FQGNSA. This CDR3 has 15 amino acids. CDR3 bases: TGTGCCAGCAGCTGGACAGGTCAAGATAACTATGGCTACACCTTC. Translated, it gives CASSWTGQDNYGYTF.

The rearrangement uses TRBV6-5 and TRBJ1-1, with unresolved D. There are 16 residues in the CDR3. Germline CDR1 and CDR2: MNHEY and SVGAGI. V was pared by 0 bases and J by 0 bases, with 11 bases between. The CDR3 region is CASSYSEISMNTEAFF. The CDR3, as DNA: TGTGCCAGCAGTTACTCGGAGATTAGCATGAACACTGAAGCTTTCTTT.

This chain joins TRBV10-3 and TRBJ1-5; 7 nucleotides agree with TRBD1. CDR1 and CDR2 from the germline V gene are ENHRY and SYGVKD. The V and J ends lost 0 bases and 4 bases, in that order; junction bases with no gene match: 0. There are 14 residues in the CDR3. Written as DNA, the CDR3 is TGTGCCATCAGTGAGTCGGACAGGAATCAGCCCCAGCATTTT. Translating gives CAISESDRNQPQHF.

The rearrangement links TRBV30 to TRBJ1-1; no firm D call. From germline, CDR1 is GTSNPN and CDR2 SVGIG (reference sequence). There are 10 residues in the CDR3. The V end lost 6 bases, the J end lost 11 bases, and 13 bases lay between the germline ends. In DNA form, the CDR3 reads TGTGCCTGCCAGCGGGGAGGGGCTTTCTTT. This encodes CACQRGGAFF.

The rearrangement uses TRBV4-2 and TRBJ2-3; 9 nucleotides agree with TRBD2. Germline CDR1 and CDR2: LGHNA and YNFKEQ. J lost 3 bases, V lost 0 bases, and 10 bases had no gene match. The CDR3 contains 18 residues. CDR3 amino acids: CASSQEGPGLAGTDTQYF. For the CDR3, the DNA is TGTGCCAGCAGCCAAGAAGGCCCCGGGCTAGCGGGGACAGATACGCAGTATTTT.

The J gene is TRBJ2-3, the V gene TRBV5-4; TRBD2 aligns across 12 bases. This CDR3 is 18 amino acids long. V lost 2 bases, J lost 0 bases, and 7 bases stayed unmatched. Germline lookup yields CDR1 SGHNT and CDR2 YYREEE (reference sequence). The CDR3 loop is CASSFWPLAGGSTDTQYF. CDR3 coding DNA: TGTGCCAGCAGCTTTTGGCCACTAGCGGGAGGAAGCACAGATACGCAGTATTTT.

This chain joins TRBV7-2 and TRBJ2-1; 8 bases align to TRBD1. This CDR3 is built from 12 residues. Germline V CDR1 and CDR2: SGHTA, FQGNSA. Trimming cost V 3 bases and J 9 bases; bases outside gene matches: 1. In nucleotides, the CDR3 is TGTGCCAGCAGCTTCAGGGGGCTTGAGCAGTTCTTC. Amino acids: CASSFRGLEQFF.

The rearrangement joins TRBV11-1 to TRBJ2-1; TRBD2 agrees at 9 bases. Germline loops: CDR1 SGHAT, CDR2 FQDESV (reference sequence). J lost 4 bases, V lost 5 bases, and 6 bases had no gene match. The CDR3 spans 15 residues. CDR3 bases: TGTGCCAGCAGCATAGAGCGGGAGGTGTACAATGAGCAGTTCTTC. Encoded protein: CASSIEREVYNEQFF. The whole variable domain, filled in from reference TRBV11-1 and TRBJ2-1, reads EAEVAQSPRYKITEKSQAVAFWCDPISGHATLYWYRQILGQGPELLVQFQDESVVDDSQLPKDRFSAERLKGVDSTLKIQPAELGDSAMYLCASSIEREVYNEQFFGPGTRLTVL.